One and the same sample provided the 8 T cell receptor beta chains below, sequenced in a study of T cell repertoires in cytomegalovirus infection (dated by TCRdb to between 2018 and 2020). These reads were obtained on an Illumina HiSeq 1500. TCRdb reprocessing: public reads trimmed at Q25 with fastp, clones called with MiXCR, in-frame beta chains kept. Records with the same CDR3 protein are collapsed into one entry carrying the most frequent genes and DNA. Here the sample has some 250,000 distinct CDR3 sequences; approximately 8.3% occur a single time. Jointly, the top ten make up about 15% of the sample. Sequencing was performed on PBMCs. All receptors come from a human donor in good health (CMV status not recorded). Some clones in this sample may be carry-over from other donors' samples.

This chain connects TRBV20-1 to TRBJ1-5, with TRBD1 matching over 7 bases. The ends lost 6 bases at V and 1 base at J; junction bases unmatched: 9. Germline loops: CDR1 DFQATT, CDR2 SNEGSKA (reference sequence). This CDR3 has 15 amino acids. In DNA, the CDR3 is TGCAGTGCGGAGAATACAGGGGTGAGCAATCAGCCCCAGCATTTT. Protein product: CSAENTGVSNQPQHF.

V gene TRBV29-1 combines with J gene TRBJ2-5; perhaps TRBD1 as D (6 bases). The ends were cut back, 8 bases at V and 5 bases at J, with 15 bases in the middle. The CDR3 spans 12 residues. Germline V gene sequence: CDR1 SQVTM, CDR2 ANQGSEA. The CDR3: CSHNRDGETQYF. In DNA form, the CDR3 reads TGCAGCCATAACAGGGATGGGGAGACCCAGTACTTC.

This clonotype showed up many times. The chain uses TRBV28 and TRBJ2-7; D might be TRBD2 (5 bases). The germline V gene has CDR1 MDHEN and CDR2 SYDVKM. Trimming took 2 bases from V and 2 from J, leaving 7 bases between them. This CDR3 region has 13 residues. The CDR3 reads CASSLSGPYEQYF. CDR3 nucleotide sequence: TGTGCCAGCAGTTTAAGCGGTCCCTACGAGCAGTACTTC.

This clonotype turned up a few times. The chain has TRBV6-5 and TRBJ1-4, with a possible D match to TRBD1 (6 bases). Germline assignment: CDR1 MNHEY and CDR2 SVGAGI. The CDR3 loop spans 14 amino acids. V was clipped by 4 bases and J by 4 bases, with 10 bases between them. The CDR3 DNA reads TGTGCCAGCAGTTCAGGGGCGAATAATGAAAAACTGTTTTTT. This encodes CASSSGANNEKLFF.

This clonotype has ten or more counts. The rearrangement uses TRBV18 and TRBJ2-3; 7 nucleotides match TRBD2. The length of the CDR3 is 17 residues. CDR1 is KGHSH and CDR2 is LQKENI in the germline V gene. The junction had 6 bases not matched to a gene; V was cut back by 0 bases and J by 0 bases. CDR3 region: CASSPPKASGSTDTQYF. CDR3 coding DNA: TGTGCCAGCTCACCACCGAAGGCTAGCGGAAGCACAGATACGCAGTATTTT.

This clonotype was counted a few times. The chain is built from TRBV30 and TRBJ1-4; possible D gene TRBD1, 5 bases. The CDR3 length is 13 residues. CDR1 and CDR2 (germline): GTSNPN, SVGIG (reference sequence). V was trimmed by 0 bases and J by 8 bases, leaving 10 bases between them. The CDR3, as DNA: TGTGCCTGGAGTGTTGTAGGGGTCGAAAAACTGTTTTTT. Translated, it gives CAWSVVGVEKLFF.

There are a few counts of this clonotype. The J gene is TRBJ2-7, the V gene TRBV20-1; 7 nucleotides match TRBD1. V shed 0 bases, J shed 4 bases, and the junction held 6 bases outside the gene matches. The CDR3 extends over 14 amino acids. The germline CDR1 and CDR2 sequences are DFQATT and SNEGSKA (reference sequence). CDR3: CSARDRDRVYEQYF. The CDR3 DNA sequence: TGCAGTGCTAGAGATAGAGACAGGGTTTACGAGCAGTACTTC.

There are many counts of this clonotype. This chain uses TRBV25-1 with TRBJ1-1; D perhaps matches TRBD1 (6 bases). Germline V gives CDR1 MGHDK, CDR2 SYGVNS. Trimming cost V 4 bases and J 3 bases, with 18 bases left between them. This CDR3 region has 16 residues. The CDR3 region is CASSASTGMGDTEAFF. As DNA, the CDR3 is TGTGCCAGCAGTGCCTCCACAGGGATGGGTGACACTGAAGCTTTCTTT.